This T cell receptor (beta chain) is from a study of OX40 agonist ivuxolimab in advanced cancers. Study-wide context: Clinicians treated patients with ivuxolimab, an agonistic anti-OX40 (CD134) antibody. Prior anti-PD-1, anti-PD-L1 or anti-CTLA-4 therapy did not bar entry, and more than 35% had some.

Clones were read by immunoSEQ multiplex PCR, and TCRdb kept only the in-frame ones, dropping some. The repertoire holds 15,000 to 20,000 clones, with around two thirds as singletons. In this sample, this clone turned up once. The sample in question was CD4+ or CD8+ T cells sorted from blood, obtained in a trial of the OX40 agonist ivuxolimab. The TCR comes from an adult with an advanced solid tumor such as melanoma, head and neck, liver or kidney cancer.

The CDR3 DNA sequence: TGTGCCAGCAGTGAATATCGGACAGCCTACGAGCAGTACTTC. This sequence encodes CASSEYRTAYEQYF. The V and J genes are TRBV6-1 and TRBJ2-7; possibly TRBD1 for D (6 bases). Germline assignment: CDR1 MNHNS and CDR2 SASEGT. This CDR3 has 14 amino acids. V was trimmed by 2 bases and J by 2 bases, leaving 10 bases between them.